This passage covers 11 T cell receptor beta chains from one sample sequenced in a study of OX40 agonist ivuxolimab in advanced cancers. Receptor amplification or capture employed the immunoSEQ multiplex PCR assay. Here the immuneACCESS table is served through TCRdb, limited to in-frame sequences with V and J called. Missing clones are a known gap in these copies; in checked studies unresolved V genes cover under half, and the rest lacks a known reason. The sample data list 100,000 to 110,000 clones, and approximately 90% of these were observed just once. 0.5% to 0.65% of the sample comes from the top ten. This material consisted of CD4+ or CD8+ T cells sorted from blood, taken in a trial of the OX40 agonist ivuxolimab. The receptors here all came from an adult with an advanced solid tumor such as melanoma, head and neck, liver or kidney cancer.

The chain employs TRBV4-3 and TRBJ2-2; D not resolved. The CDR3 runs to 14 residues. Germline-derived CDR1 and CDR2 are LGHNA and YSLEER. V lost 1 base and J 6 bases, leaving 9 bases between the germline ends. CDR3 region: CASSQAHAPGELFF. The CDR3 DNA sequence: TGCGCCAGCAGCCAAGCGCACGCCCCCGGGGAGCTGTTTTTT.

The J gene is TRBJ1-1, the V gene TRBV9, with 9 positions matching TRBD1. CDR3 length equals 15 residues. Germline assignment: CDR1 SGDLS and CDR2 YYNGEE. Losses at the gene ends were 7 bases for V and 8 bases for J; bases not matched to a gene: 15. This CDR3 is CASERGQGFRREAFF. CDR3 coding DNA: TGTGCCAGCGAAAGGGGACAGGGATTTAGAAGGGAAGCTTTCTTT.

This clone appeared a single time. This chain joins TRBV29-1 and TRBJ2-1; possible D gene TRBD1, 6 bases. Looked up from germline, CDR1 is SQVTM and CDR2 is ANQGSEA. The CDR3 runs 11 residues. Trimming took off 4 bases at V and 14 bases at J, with 15 bases between the two ends. Here the CDR3 reads CSVGPGDLKFF. CDR3 nucleotide sequence: TGCAGCGTTGGCCCAGGGGATTTGAAGTTCTTC.

This sequence joins TRBV11-1 and TRBJ2-1; 8 positions agree with TRBD1. J lost 6 bases, V lost 5 bases, and 9 bases had no gene match. This CDR3 contains 15 residues. From germline, CDR1 is SGHAT and CDR2 FQDESV (reference sequence). CDR3 region: CASSRTGSLGNEQFF. The CDR3, as DNA: TGTGCCAGCAGCCGGACAGGGAGTTTGGGCAATGAGCAGTTCTTC.

The chain employs TRBV18 and TRBJ2-5; D possibly corresponds to TRBD2 (5 bases). The CDR3 spans 13 residues. Trimming cost V 7 bases and J 5 bases, with 14 bases left between them. Germline loops: CDR1 KGHSH, CDR2 LQKENI. CDR3 in DNA: TGTGCCAGCTTAGGACTTCGCGGGGAGACCCAGTACTTC. It translates to CASLGLRGETQYF. Looking up the rest from reference TRBV18 and TRBJ2-5 gives the full variable domain: NAGVMQNPRHLVRRRGQEARLRCSPMKGHSHVYWYRQLPEEGLKFMVYLQKENIIDESGMPKERFSAEFPKEGPSILRIQQVVRGDSAAYFCASLGLRGETQYFGPGTRLLVL.

This chain uses TRBV14 with TRBJ2-5; no firm D call. The CDR3 runs 11 residues. CDR1 and CDR2 from the germline V gene are SGHDN and FVKESK. V was shortened by 3 bases and J by 4 bases, with 3 bases between the two germline ends. CDR3 sequence (DNA): TGTGCCAGCAGCCACACAGAGACCCAGTACTTC. Translation: CASSHTETQYF.

The chain is built from TRBV27 and TRBJ1-2, with a possible D match to TRBD1 (5 bases). The CDR3 loop spans 14 amino acids. V was trimmed by 5 bases and J by 4 bases, leaving 14 bases between them. From germline, CDR1 is MNHEY and CDR2 SMNVEV (reference sequence). The CDR3 bases are TGTGCCAGCAGTCCCCCGGACACTCTCTATGGCTACACCTTC. Protein sequence: CASSPPDTLYGYTF.

The V gene is TRBV6-5, the J gene TRBJ2-7, with D unclear. Germline CDR1 MNHEY, CDR2 SVGAGI. CDR3 length: 15 amino acids. Deletions cut 0 bases from V and 2 bases from J, with 11 bases between. The CDR3 DNA reads TGTGCCAGCAGTTACTCCCCGACGGATCCCTACGAGCAGTACTTC. The encoded protein is CASSYSPTDPYEQYF.

The chain uses TRBV18 and TRBJ2-2; TRBD2 agrees at 10 bases. Germline loops: CDR1 KGHSH, CDR2 LQKENI. The V gene end was trimmed by 6 bases and the J gene end by 4 bases; junction bases not matched to a gene: 8. This CDR3 region has 16 residues. Here the CDR3 reads CASSRASGSLTGELFF. As DNA, the CDR3 is TGTGCCAGCTCCCGAGCTAGCGGGAGTCTCACCGGGGAGCTGTTTTTT. Full variable domain (missing parts from reference TRBV18 and TRBJ2-2): NAGVMQNPRHLVRRRGQEARLRCSPMKGHSHVYWYRQLPEEGLKFMVYLQKENIIDESGMPKERFSAEFPKEGPSILRIQQVVRGDSAAYFCASSRASGSLTGELFFGEGSRLTVL.

The chain uses TRBV7-9 and TRBJ1-2; D call uncertain. The CDR3 loop spans 14 amino acids. Germline loops: CDR1 SEHNR, CDR2 FQNEAQ (reference sequence). V lost 4 bases and J lost 4, with 13 bases in between. In DNA form, the CDR3 reads TGTGCCAGCAGCTCCCACCTGGACGGCTATGGCTACACCTTC. The encoded protein is CASSSHLDGYGYTF.

The rearrangement links TRBV5-5 to TRBJ2-4, with D unclear. Germline CDR1 is SGHKS and CDR2 is YYEKEE (reference sequence). V was pared by 3 bases and J by 0 bases, with 13 bases between. There are 16 residues in the CDR3. Written as DNA, the CDR3 is TGTGCCAGCAGCTCCTGGGCAGAACTAGCCAAAAACATTCAGTACTTC. Encoded protein: CASSSWAELAKNIQYF.